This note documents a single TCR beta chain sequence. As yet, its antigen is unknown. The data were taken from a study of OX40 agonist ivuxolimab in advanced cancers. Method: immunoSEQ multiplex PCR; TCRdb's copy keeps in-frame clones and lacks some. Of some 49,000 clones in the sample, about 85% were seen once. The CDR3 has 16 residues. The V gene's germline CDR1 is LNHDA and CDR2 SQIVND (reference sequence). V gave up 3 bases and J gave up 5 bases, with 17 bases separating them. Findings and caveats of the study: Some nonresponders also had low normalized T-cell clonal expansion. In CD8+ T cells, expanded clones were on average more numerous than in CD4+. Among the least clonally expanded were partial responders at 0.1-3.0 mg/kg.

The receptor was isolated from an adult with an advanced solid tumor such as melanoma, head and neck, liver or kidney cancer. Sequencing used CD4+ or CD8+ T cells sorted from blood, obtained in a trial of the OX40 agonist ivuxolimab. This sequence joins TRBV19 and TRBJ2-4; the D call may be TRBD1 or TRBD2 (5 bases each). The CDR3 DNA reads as TGTGCCAGTAGTATCAGTCCCACCGGGACGGAAAACATTCAGTACTTC. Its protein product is CASSISPTGTENIQYF.